The rows below give T cell receptor beta chains drawn from one sample of a study of T-cell reconstitution after alpha-beta-depleted transplantation in children. TCRdb redid the calling of the PCR reads with MiXCR, one entry per CDR3 protein. Here the sample spans some 530,000 distinct CDR3 sequences, roughly an eighth being singletons. The material was PBMCs from the stem cell graft donor, obtained from the stem cell graft. These TCRs come from a human donor who donated a stem cell graft to a child with combined immunodeficiency. CDR3s include the opening cysteine and the closing phenylalanine or tryptophan. The order of the fields is V gene, D gene, clone size, J gene, CDR3 DNA, CDR3 protein. The D gene is left open where the match is weak. Clone size is stated in some rows and not others, as once, few, many or a class when expanded.

V gene: TRBV29-1
D gene: TRBD2
clone size: few
J gene: TRBJ2-7
CDR3 DNA: TGCAGCGCCGGGACTAGCGGGGGTGGAGAGCAGTACTTC
CDR3 protein: CSAGTSGGGEQYF

V gene: TRBV6-1
D gene: .
clone size: .
J gene: TRBJ1-4
CDR3 DNA: TGTGCCAGCAGTGAACCGGGACAAGGTCATGAAAAACTGTTTTTT
CDR3 protein: CASSEPGQGHEKLFF

V gene: TRBV5-1
D gene: TRBD2
clone size: many
J gene: TRBJ2-7
CDR3 DNA: TGCGCCAGCAGCTTGGCGTCTAGCGGGATTGTCGAGCAGTACTTC
CDR3 protein: CASSLASSGIVEQYF

V gene: TRBV7-3
D gene: .
clone size: few
J gene: TRBJ2-3
CDR3 DNA: TGTGCCAGCAGCTTACCTGGTGCTTTTCAGGGAGATACGCAGTATTTT
CDR3 protein: CASSLPGAFQGDTQYF

V gene: TRBV20-1
D gene: .
clone size: .
J gene: TRBJ1-4
CDR3 DNA: TGCAGTGCTGCCGTCCCGAGGCCTAATGAAAAACTGTTTTTT
CDR3 protein: CSAAVPRPNEKLFF

V gene: TRBV6-1
D gene: .
clone size: few
J gene: TRBJ1-5
CDR3 DNA: TGTGCCAGCAGACTCCAGGGAGTCCGAGGCAATCAGCCCCAGCATTTT
CDR3 protein: CASRLQGVRGNQPQHF

V gene: TRBV7-2
D gene: .
clone size: .
J gene: TRBJ2-7
CDR3 DNA: TGTGCCAGCAGCTTTTTCGACGAGCAGTACTTC
CDR3 protein: CASSFFDEQYF

V gene: TRBV6-1
D gene: .
clone size: .
J gene: TRBJ2-1
CDR3 DNA: TGTGCCAGCAGTGAAGTAGGATTCGAACACAATGAGCAGTTCTTC
CDR3 protein: CASSEVGFEHNEQFF

V gene: TRBV6-5
D gene: TRBD1
clone size: many
J gene: TRBJ1-6
CDR3 DNA: TGTGCCAGCAGTTACAGGACAGGGACTTCACCCCTCCACTTT
CDR3 protein: CASSYRTGTSPLHF

V gene: TRBV21-1
D gene: .
clone size: many
J gene: TRBJ2-2
CDR3 DNA: TGTGCCAGCAGCAAAGAGGCAGCTGGGAACACCGGGGAGCTGTTTTTT
CDR3 protein: CASSKEAAGNTGELFF

V gene: TRBV12-3/TRBV12-4
D gene: .
clone size: many
J gene: TRBJ2-1
CDR3 DNA: TGTGCCAGCAGTTTAGCCCTAGGAGATGAGCAGTTCTTC
CDR3 protein: CASSLALGDEQFF

V gene: TRBV7-8
D gene: TRBD1
clone size: .
J gene: TRBJ2-7
CDR3 DNA: TGTGCCAGCAGCCACCCTCTGACAGGGGGGGATATCTACGAGCAGTACTTC
CDR3 protein: CASSHPLTGGDIYEQYF

V gene: TRBV12-3/TRBV12-4
D gene: .
clone size: many
J gene: TRBJ2-7
CDR3 DNA: TGTGCCAGCAGTTTAGTGAACTACGAGCAGTACTTC
CDR3 protein: CASSLVNYEQYF

V gene: TRBV18
D gene: TRBD2
clone size: .
J gene: TRBJ2-5
CDR3 DNA: TGTGCCAGCTCACCAAGGGAGGGAGACCCCCAAGAGACCCAGTACTTC
CDR3 protein: CASSPREGDPQETQYF

V gene: TRBV9
D gene: .
clone size: many
J gene: TRBJ2-7
CDR3 DNA: TGTGCCAGCAGCGTAGATACGGGGGCTAGTTACGAGCAGTACTTC
CDR3 protein: CASSVDTGASYEQYF

V gene: TRBV6-1
D gene: .
clone size: few
J gene: TRBJ2-7
CDR3 DNA: TGTGCCAGCAGGGGGGACACCCTCCACTCCGACGAGCAGTACTTC
CDR3 protein: CASRGDTLHSDEQYF

V gene: TRBV12-3/TRBV12-4
D gene: .
clone size: many
J gene: TRBJ2-4
CDR3 DNA: TGTGCCAGCAGTTTAGGGTTGAGGATCGGCAAAAACATTCAGTACTTC
CDR3 protein: CASSLGLRIGKNIQYF

V gene: TRBV6-2/TRBV6-3
D gene: .
clone size: .
J gene: TRBJ2-1
CDR3 DNA: TGTGCCAGCACTAAAGGGACCTCCTACAATGAGCAGTTCTTC
CDR3 protein: CASTKGTSYNEQFF

V gene: TRBV5-1
D gene: .
clone size: few
J gene: TRBJ2-3
CDR3 DNA: TGCGCCAGCAGCTGGGAGGCGAGTGGGGCAGATACGCAGTATTTT
CDR3 protein: CASSWEASGADTQYF

V gene: TRBV27
D gene: TRBD1
clone size: few
J gene: TRBJ2-7
CDR3 DNA: TGTGCCAGCAGTACCTCCGGGACAGCTCCCTACGAGCAGTACTTC
CDR3 protein: CASSTSGTAPYEQYF

V gene: TRBV6-5
D gene: .
clone size: many
J gene: TRBJ1-1
CDR3 DNA: TGTGCCAGCATCCTGGGAGCTTTCTTT
CDR3 protein: CASILGAFF

V gene: TRBV7-6
D gene: TRBD1
clone size: .
J gene: TRBJ2-5
CDR3 DNA: TGTGCCAGCAGCTTAAACTACGGACAGGGGGAGACCCAGTACTTC
CDR3 protein: CASSLNYGQGETQYF

V gene: TRBV13
D gene: .
clone size: few
J gene: TRBJ2-3
CDR3 DNA: TGTGCCAGCAGCGTCAAGGGGCGCTTTGCCCCTCGTGGTTTTGAGGATACGCAGTATTTT
CDR3 protein: CASSVKGRFAPRGFEDTQYF

V gene: TRBV20-1
D gene: .
clone size: many
J gene: TRBJ2-1
CDR3 DNA: TGCAGTGCTAGCCGTCCCGGGGGAGGCAATGAGCAGTTCTTC
CDR3 protein: CSASRPGGGNEQFF

V gene: TRBV5-1
D gene: .
clone size: many
J gene: TRBJ2-2
CDR3 DNA: TGCGCCAGCAGCTTGTATGGGACCGAGAACACCGGGGAGCTGTTTTTT
CDR3 protein: CASSLYGTENTGELFF

V gene: TRBV6-1
D gene: .
clone size: .
J gene: TRBJ2-5
CDR3 DNA: TGTGCCAGCACCCTGGGGAGGGGGCGCAGGGAAGAGACCCAGTACTTC
CDR3 protein: CASTLGRGRREETQYF

V gene: TRBV7-9
D gene: .
clone size: .
J gene: TRBJ2-5
CDR3 DNA: TGTGCCAGCAGCTTAGTCTCGGGCACGGAGACCCAGTACTTC
CDR3 protein: CASSLVSGTETQYF

V gene: TRBV10-3
D gene: .
clone size: many
J gene: TRBJ2-1
CDR3 DNA: TGTGCCACCACAGGGCCTTACAATGAGCAGTTCTTC
CDR3 protein: CATTGPYNEQFF

V gene: TRBV15
D gene: TRBD1
clone size: many
J gene: TRBJ2-5
CDR3 DNA: TGTGCCACCAGCAGAGATACAGGGGGAGAGACCCAGTACTTC
CDR3 protein: CATSRDTGGETQYF

V gene: TRBV2
D gene: .
clone size: .
J gene: TRBJ1-5
CDR3 DNA: TGTGCCAGCAGTGCCCTCGCTGAGGTTCAGCCCCAGCATTTT
CDR3 protein: CASSALAEVQPQHF

V gene: TRBV20-1
D gene: .
clone size: few
J gene: TRBJ2-4
CDR3 DNA: TGCAGTGCTAGGCCCTCCCAAAACATTCAGTACTTC
CDR3 protein: CSARPSQNIQYF

V gene: TRBV5-1
D gene: .
clone size: .
J gene: TRBJ2-7
CDR3 DNA: TGCGCCAGCAGCTTGACCCCAGGGGTCCCCTCCTACGAGCAGTACTTC
CDR3 protein: CASSLTPGVPSYEQYF

V gene: TRBV7-9
D gene: TRBD2
clone size: .
J gene: TRBJ2-7
CDR3 DNA: TGTGCCAGCAGCCGGACTAGCAGAACCTACGAGCAGTACTTC
CDR3 protein: CASSRTSRTYEQYF

V gene: TRBV2
D gene: .
clone size: many
J gene: TRBJ2-1
CDR3 DNA: TGTGCCGCAGCGCGACTAGTTCATGAGCAGTTCTTC
CDR3 protein: CAAARLVHEQFF

V gene: TRBV4-2
D gene: TRBD2
clone size: .
J gene: TRBJ2-5
CDR3 DNA: TGTGCCAGCAGCCATCCGACTAGCGGGGGGGCGAAGACCCAGTACTTC
CDR3 protein: CASSHPTSGGAKTQYF

V gene: TRBV12-3/TRBV12-4
D gene: TRBD2
clone size: .
J gene: TRBJ2-1
CDR3 DNA: TGTGCCAGCCGAACGACTAGCGGGGGGGATGAGCAGTTCTTC
CDR3 protein: CASRTTSGGDEQFF

V gene: TRBV7-2
D gene: TRBD2
clone size: many
J gene: TRBJ2-1
CDR3 DNA: TGTGCCAGCAGCTTCGGTGCGGGGGGGCGGAATGAGCAGTTCTTC
CDR3 protein: CASSFGAGGRNEQFF

V gene: TRBV6-5
D gene: .
clone size: many
J gene: TRBJ1-5
CDR3 DNA: TGTGCCAGCAGTTACTCGGGGAGGGCTCAGCCCCAGCATTTT
CDR3 protein: CASSYSGRAQPQHF

V gene: TRBV12-3/TRBV12-4
D gene: .
clone size: many
J gene: TRBJ1-5
CDR3 DNA: TGTGCCAGCAGTCCCCGCGAGAGCAATCAGCCCCAGCATTTT
CDR3 protein: CASSPRESNQPQHF

V gene: TRBV5-1
D gene: .
clone size: .
J gene: TRBJ2-7
CDR3 DNA: TGCGCCAGCAGCTTGGCCGAAGACTACGAGCAGTACTTC
CDR3 protein: CASSLAEDYEQYF

V gene: TRBV12-3/TRBV12-4
D gene: TRBD1
clone size: few
J gene: TRBJ1-2
CDR3 DNA: TGTGCCAGCAGTTCCCTCTGGACAGGGGTTAACTATGGCTACACCTTC
CDR3 protein: CASSSLWTGVNYGYTF

V gene: TRBV9
D gene: TRBD2
clone size: few
J gene: TRBJ2-1
CDR3 DNA: TGTGCCAGCAGCGCCAGAGCTAGCGGAGGGGTATTTGAGCAGTTCTTC
CDR3 protein: CASSARASGGVFEQFF

V gene: TRBV7-8
D gene: .
clone size: few
J gene: TRBJ2-2
CDR3 DNA: TGTGCCAGCAGCTTAGGCAGGGGGAACACCGGGGAGCTGTTTTTT
CDR3 protein: CASSLGRGNTGELFF

V gene: TRBV24-1
D gene: .
clone size: many
J gene: TRBJ2-3
CDR3 DNA: TGTGCCATCGCACCACAGAGCACAGATACGCAGTATTTT
CDR3 protein: CAIAPQSTDTQYF

V gene: TRBV10-3
D gene: TRBD2
clone size: many
J gene: TRBJ2-7
CDR3 DNA: TGTGCCATCAGATCTAGCGGGGGGGCCTACGAGCAGTACTTC
CDR3 protein: CAIRSSGGAYEQYF

V gene: TRBV29-1
D gene: TRBD1
clone size: many
J gene: TRBJ2-3
CDR3 DNA: TGCAGCGTCCGGCTCAGGGGGTACCTAGCTGCAGATACGCAGTATTTT
CDR3 protein: CSVRLRGYLAADTQYF

V gene: TRBV10-3
D gene: .
clone size: .
J gene: TRBJ2-3
CDR3 DNA: TGTGCCATCAGTGAAAAGGGTATCACAGATACGCAGTATTTT
CDR3 protein: CAISEKGITDTQYF

V gene: TRBV12-3/TRBV12-4
D gene: .
clone size: many
J gene: TRBJ1-6
CDR3 DNA: TGTGCCAGCAGTCGGGGACGACGTCGAAATTCACCCCTCCACTTT
CDR3 protein: CASSRGRRRNSPLHF

V gene: TRBV6-1
D gene: TRBD2
clone size: many
J gene: TRBJ2-1
CDR3 DNA: TGTGCCAGCAAGGAGGGACTAGCGGGGGACAATGAGCAGTTCTTC
CDR3 protein: CASKEGLAGDNEQFF